This T cell receptor (beta chain) was recorded in a study of beta chain features in type 1 diabetes. Overall study: Cell yields, gender and age were comparable in patients and healthy donors. Study outcomes and limitations: For patients and controls alike, PCR might favor shorter templates to the same degree.

Germline V gene sequence: CDR1 MNHEY, CDR2 SVGAGI. V was shortened by 4 bases and J by 3 bases, with 19 bases between the two germline ends. This CDR3 is built from 16 residues. There are a few counts of this clone. Its antigen is undetermined. Of the isolated RNA, all was reverse transcribed, and so the sequenced material was expressed TCRB transcripts. Sequencing of naive, central memory and regulatory T cell samples gave an average of around 3.8 million reads. The protocol was immunoSEQ multiplex PCR, while the TCRdb copy is restricted to in-frame clones and leaves out a portion. The table records 900,000 or so clones, about a sixth of them present only once.

The sequence was obtained from a woman between 18 and 29 years old in good health. The chain carries TRBV6-5 and TRBJ2-7; D is unclear. The specimen was naive CD4+ T cells from blood. CDR3 residues: CASSLEAPKRSYEQYF. DNA of the CDR3: TGTGCCAGCAGTTTAGAAGCCCCCAAAAGGAGCTACGAGCAGTACTTC.